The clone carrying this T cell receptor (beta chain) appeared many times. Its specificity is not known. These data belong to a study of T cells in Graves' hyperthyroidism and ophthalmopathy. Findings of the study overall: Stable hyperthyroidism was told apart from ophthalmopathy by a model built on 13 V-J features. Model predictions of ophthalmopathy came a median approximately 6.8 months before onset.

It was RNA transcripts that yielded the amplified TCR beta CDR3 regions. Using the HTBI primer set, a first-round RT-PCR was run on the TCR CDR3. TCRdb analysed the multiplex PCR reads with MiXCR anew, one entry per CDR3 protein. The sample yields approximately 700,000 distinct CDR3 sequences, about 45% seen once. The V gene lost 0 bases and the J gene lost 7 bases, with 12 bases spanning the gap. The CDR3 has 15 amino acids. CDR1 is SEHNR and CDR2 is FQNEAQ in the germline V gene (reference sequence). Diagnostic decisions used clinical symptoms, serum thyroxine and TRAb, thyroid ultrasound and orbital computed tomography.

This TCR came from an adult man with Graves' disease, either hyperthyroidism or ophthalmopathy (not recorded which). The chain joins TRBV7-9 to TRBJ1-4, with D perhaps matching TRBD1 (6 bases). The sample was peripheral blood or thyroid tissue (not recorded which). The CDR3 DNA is TGTGCCAGCAGCTTAGCGGAGGGGGTCGGTGAAAAACTGTTTTTT. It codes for CASSLAEGVGEKLFF.